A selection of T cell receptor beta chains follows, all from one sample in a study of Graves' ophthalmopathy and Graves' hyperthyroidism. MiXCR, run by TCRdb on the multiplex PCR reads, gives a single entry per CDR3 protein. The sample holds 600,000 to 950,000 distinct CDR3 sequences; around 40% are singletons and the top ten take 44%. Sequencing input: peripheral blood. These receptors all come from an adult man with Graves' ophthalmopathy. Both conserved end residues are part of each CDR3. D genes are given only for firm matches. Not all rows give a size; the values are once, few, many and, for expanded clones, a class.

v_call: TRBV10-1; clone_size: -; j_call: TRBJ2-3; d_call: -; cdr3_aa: CASSGLAEWTDTQYF; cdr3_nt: TGCGCCAGCAGTGGTTTGGCGGAGTGGACAGATACGCAGTATTTT
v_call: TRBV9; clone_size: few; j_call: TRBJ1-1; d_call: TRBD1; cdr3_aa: CASSVDDRGPPTAEAFF; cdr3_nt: TGTGCCAGCAGCGTAGACGACAGGGGGCCGCCTACTGCTGAAGCTTTCTTT
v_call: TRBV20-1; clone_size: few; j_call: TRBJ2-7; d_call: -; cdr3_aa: CSAYLGLPGYEQYF; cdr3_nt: TGCAGTGCTTATCTCGGACTCCCTGGATACGAGCAGTACTTC
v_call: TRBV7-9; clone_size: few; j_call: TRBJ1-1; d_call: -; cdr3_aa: CASSYDGQNTEAFF; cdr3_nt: TGTGCCAGCAGCTACGACGGTCAGAACACTGAAGCTTTCTTT
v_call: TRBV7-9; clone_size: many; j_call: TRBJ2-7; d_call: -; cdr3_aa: CASSSDYEQYF; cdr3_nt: TGTGCCAGCAGCTCGGACTACGAGCAGTACTTC
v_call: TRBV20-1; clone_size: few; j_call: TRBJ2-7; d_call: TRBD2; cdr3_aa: CSAPPPRTSVYEQYF; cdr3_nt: TGCAGTGCTCCCCCCCCACGGACTAGCGTATACGAGCAGTACTTC
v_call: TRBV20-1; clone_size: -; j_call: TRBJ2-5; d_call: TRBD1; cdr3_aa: CSAVEGQINQPQYF; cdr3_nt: TGCAGTGCTGTAGAGGGACAGATCAATCAGCCCCAGTACTTC
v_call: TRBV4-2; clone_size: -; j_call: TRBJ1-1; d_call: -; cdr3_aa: CASSQVPQVNTEAFF; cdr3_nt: TGTGCCAGCAGCCAAGTTCCTCAGGTGAACACTGAAGCTTTCTTT
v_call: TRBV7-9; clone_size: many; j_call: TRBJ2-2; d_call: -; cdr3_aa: CASSHSGQYTGELFF; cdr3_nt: TGTGCCAGCAGCCACTCCGGACAGTACACCGGGGAGCTGTTTTTT
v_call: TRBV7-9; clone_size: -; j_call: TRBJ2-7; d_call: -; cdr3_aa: CASSQGIIQGELYF; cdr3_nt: TGTGCCAGCAGCCAAGGCATAATACAGGGAGAGTTGTACTTC
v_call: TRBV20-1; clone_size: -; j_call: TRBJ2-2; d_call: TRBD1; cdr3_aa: CSALSGTGTTGELFF; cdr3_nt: TGCAGTGCCCTCTCCGGGACAGGGACCACCGGGGAGCTGTTTTTT
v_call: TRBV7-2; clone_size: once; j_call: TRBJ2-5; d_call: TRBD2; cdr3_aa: CASSSVAGGKLQTQYF; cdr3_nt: TGTGCCAGCAGTTCAGTAGCGGGTGGGAAACTACAGACCCAGTACTTC
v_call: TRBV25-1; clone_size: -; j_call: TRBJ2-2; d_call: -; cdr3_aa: CASSAKPISGELFF; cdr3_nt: TGTGCCAGCAGTGCTAAACCTATCTCCGGGGAGCTGTTTTTT
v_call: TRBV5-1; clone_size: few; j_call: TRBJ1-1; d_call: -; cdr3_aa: CASSLTLRGTEAFF; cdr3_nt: TGCGCCAGCAGCCTGACCCTTCGGGGCACTGAAGCTTTCTTT
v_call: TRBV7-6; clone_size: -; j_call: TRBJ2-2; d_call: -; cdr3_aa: CASSLSGPDTGELFF; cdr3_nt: TGTGCCAGCAGCTTATCGGGTCCAGACACCGGGGAGCTGTTTTTT
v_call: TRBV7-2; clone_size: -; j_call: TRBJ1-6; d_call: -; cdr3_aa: CASSNRRGPGRFSLHF; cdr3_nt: TGTGCCAGCAGCAACCGCAGGGGCCCCGGTCGTTTTTCCCTCCACTTT
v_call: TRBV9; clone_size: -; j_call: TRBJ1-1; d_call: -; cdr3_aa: CASSARGGGVNTEAFF; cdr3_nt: TGTGCCAGCAGCGCCAGGGGAGGGGGGGTTAACACTGAAGCTTTCTTT
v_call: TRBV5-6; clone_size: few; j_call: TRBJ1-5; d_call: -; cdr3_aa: CASSSGLLDQPQHF; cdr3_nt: TGTGCCAGCAGCTCGGGTCTGCTCGATCAGCCCCAGCATTTT
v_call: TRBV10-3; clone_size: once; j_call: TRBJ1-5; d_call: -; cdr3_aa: CAISEEQYEHF; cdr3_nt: TGTGCCATCAGTGAGGAGCAGTACGAGCATTTT
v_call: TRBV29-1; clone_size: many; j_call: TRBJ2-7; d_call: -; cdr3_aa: CSVWTRDSYEQYF; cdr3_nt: TGCAGCGTGTGGACCCGAGACTCCTACGAGCAGTACTTC
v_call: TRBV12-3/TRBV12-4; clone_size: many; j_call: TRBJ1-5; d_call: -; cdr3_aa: CASSLLQNQPQHF; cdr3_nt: TGTGCCAGCAGCCTGCTCCAAAATCAGCCCCAGCATTTT
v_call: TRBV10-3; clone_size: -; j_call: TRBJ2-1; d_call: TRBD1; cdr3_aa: CAISLRDRDGNEQFF; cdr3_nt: TGTGCCATCAGTCTCCGGGACAGGGACGGCAATGAGCAGTTCTTC
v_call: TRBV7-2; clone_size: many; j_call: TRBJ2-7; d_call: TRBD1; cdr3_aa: CASSRAVTGTYEQYF; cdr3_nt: TGTGCCAGCAGCAGGGCGGTGACAGGGACCTACGAGCAGTACTTC